The sequence of this T cell receptor beta chain was determined in a study of cytomegalovirus exposure and HLA in healthy donors. Trimming took off 4 bases at V and 3 bases at J, with 10 bases between the two ends. CDR1 and CDR2 (germline): MRHNA, SNTAGT. This CDR3 is 15 amino acids long. Vbeta (60) and Jbeta (13) primers were used in the PCR. Using immunoSEQ multiplex PCR, the repertoire was profiled, and TCRdb retains in-frame clones only, with some absent. Of some 80,000 clones in the sample, 78% were seen once. Sample: PBMCs. This clonotype originated in a man aged 18 to 29 in good health and CMV-seropositive. The V call is TRBV6-4, the J call TRBJ2-6; D is unclear. This CDR3 is CASSGWADGANVLTF. As DNA, the CDR3 is TGTGCCAGCAGTGGGTGGGCCGATGGGGCCAACGTCCTGACTTTC.